What follows is one T cell receptor (beta chain) and its context. It lacks a known antigen. No quality values exist for individual bases; no much larger clone is one base distant. Genomic DNA was extracted from sorted cells for sequencing of the TCRbeta CDR3 region. The immunoSEQ Assay was used for sequencing of TCRbeta CDR3 regions. In TCRdb, the immuneACCESS table is reduced to in-frame sequences with V and J assigned. These tables do not hold every clone; where another copy was compared, an unresolved V gene accounts for under half, and the others remain unexplained. This sample lists 25,000 to 30,000 clones; around four fifths were detected once. More than 25% of the sample is in the top ten clones. This specimen belongs to a study of OX40 agonist ivuxolimab in advanced cancers. As for the study more broadly: Ivuxolimab was an agonistic, fully human IgG2 monoclonal antibody directed against OX40 (CD134), a costimulatory receptor. The paper describes the monotherapy dose-escalation part (N of about 52 patients) of the phase I trial of ivuxolimab. Partial responses were achieved by three dose-escalation patients, of whom one had hepatocellular carcinoma and two had cutaneous melanoma. In the dose-escalation cohort, 70% to 85% of patients were male, and the mean age was around 60 years, with a range of roughly 20 to 79. Patients were allowed to have had prior anti-PD-1, anti-PD-L1 or anti-CTLA-4 therapy, and around two fifths of the dose-escalation patients had been treated with checkpoint inhibitors. Peripheral TCRbeta sequencing aimed to test whether ivuxolimab altered TCR sequence diversity and caused clonal T-cell expansion. Of the approximately 50 dose-escalation patients, hepatocellular carcinoma was present in 19, melanoma in roughly 15, renal cell carcinoma in 9 and head and neck cancer in 9. Intravenous ivuxolimab was administered to patients every 2 weeks at six dose levels: 0.01, 0.1, 0.3, 1.5, 3 and 10 mg/kg. The research as a whole found: After ivuxolimab, expanded clones were on average more numerous among CD8+ T cells than among CD4+ T cells. Low levels of normalized T-cell clonal expansion were also seen in some patients who did not respond. The antigen specificity of the clonally expanded peripheral T cells was not determined. In partial responders in the 0.1-3.0 mg/kg groups, normalized peripheral clonal expansion was found to be among the lowest, especially among CD8+ T cells. At doses from 0.1 to 3.0 mg/kg, clonal expansion was seen in both CD4+ and CD8+ blood T cells between baseline and week 6.

Patients with a history of autoimmune disease or receiving systemic immunosuppression were excluded from the trial. Peripheral blood for TCR sequencing was collected from all dose cohorts at baseline, on cycle 4 day 1, and on cycle 7 day 1. The samples were drawn from a first-in-human, open-label, multicenter phase I dose-escalation trial of ivuxolimab. The trial enrolled adults with locally advanced or metastatic head and neck squamous cell, hepatocellular, melanoma or renal cell carcinoma. Before TCR sequencing, CD4+ T cells and CD8+ T cells from peripheral blood were sorted into separate populations. CDR1 and CDR2, looked up from the germline V gene (reference sequence), are SEHNR and FQNEAQ. The CDR3 runs 17 residues from the cysteine to the phenylalanine. The sequence is cut down to CDR3 DNA, 51 bases in frame from base 1. Unmatched junction bases come to 3, with V trimmed by 0 bases and J by 4 bases.

The sequence derives from an adult with an advanced solid tumor such as melanoma, head and neck, liver or kidney cancer. Sequenced here: CD4+ or CD8+ T cells sorted from blood, sampled in a trial of the OX40 agonist ivuxolimab. In this chain, TRBV7-9 is recombined with TRBJ2-1; TRBD2 agrees with 13 junctional bases. This receptor carries the CDR3 CASSLAGLAGVYNEQFF. The DNA sequence is as follows: TGTGCCAGCAGCTTAGCCGGACTAGCGGGGGTTTACAATGAGCAGTTCTTC.